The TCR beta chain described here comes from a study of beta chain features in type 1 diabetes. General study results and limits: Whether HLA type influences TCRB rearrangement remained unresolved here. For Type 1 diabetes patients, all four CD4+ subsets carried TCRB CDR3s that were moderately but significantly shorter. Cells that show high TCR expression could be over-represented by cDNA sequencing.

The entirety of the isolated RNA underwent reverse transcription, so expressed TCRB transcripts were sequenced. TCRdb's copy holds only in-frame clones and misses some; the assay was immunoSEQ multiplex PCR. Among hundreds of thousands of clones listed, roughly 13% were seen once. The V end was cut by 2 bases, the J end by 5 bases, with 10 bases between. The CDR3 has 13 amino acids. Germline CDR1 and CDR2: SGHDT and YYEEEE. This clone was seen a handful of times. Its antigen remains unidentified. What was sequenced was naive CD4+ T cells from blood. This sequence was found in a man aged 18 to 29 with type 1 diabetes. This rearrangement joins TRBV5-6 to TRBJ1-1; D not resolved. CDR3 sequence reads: CASSFGPGTEAFF. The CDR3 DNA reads TGTGCCAGCAGCTTTGGTCCGGGAACTGAAGCTTTCTTT.